This TCR beta chain was captured in a study of T cell repertoires in cytomegalovirus infection (dated by TCRdb to about 2019). Regarding the complete study: The HLA type of each donor mattered for the analysis, because public TCR beta signatures pointed to carriage of CMV infection along with the matching HLA type.

This clonotype was observed a few times. There is no known antigen for this receptor. No much larger clonotype is one base removed from it; base qualities were not supplied. The sequencer was an Illumina HiSeq 1500. The raw public reads went through TCRdb reprocessing: fastp at Q25, MiXCR clone calling, in-frame beta chains kept. Rows are unified per CDR3 protein, each entry keeping the most common DNA and genes. Present in this sample are a few hundred thousand distinct CDR3 sequences, 8% to 9.5% of which were seen just once. The ten top clones hold over 3.5% of the sample. The research as a whole found: Carriers of CMV infection plus the relevant HLA type were discriminated by the cumulative frequency of public TCR beta family members in the study cohort and in an independent roughly 400-donor cohort. The ex vivo response was dominated by HLA-C-restricted CMV-specific TCR beta clonotypes, which also provided the single most frequent clonotype in two of eight donors.

The sequenced sample consisted of PBMCs. The sequence came from a human donor in good health (CMV status not recorded). Some clones in this sample may be carry-over from other donors' samples.

CDR3 region: CASSYLSYNEQFF. The sequence in DNA is TGTGCCAGCAGTTACCTCTCCTACAATGAGCAGTTCTTC. The sequence joins TRBV6-2 or TRBV6-3 to TRBJ2-1; the D gene assignment is ambiguous. The CDR3 sequence holds 13 residues, the cysteine and phenylalanine included. Here the CDR3 DNA is all that survives: 39 bases in frame from base 1. The germline V gene supplies CDR1 MNHEY and CDR2 SVGEGT. The trim is 2 bases for V and 0 bases for J, with a gap of 2 bases between the germline ends.